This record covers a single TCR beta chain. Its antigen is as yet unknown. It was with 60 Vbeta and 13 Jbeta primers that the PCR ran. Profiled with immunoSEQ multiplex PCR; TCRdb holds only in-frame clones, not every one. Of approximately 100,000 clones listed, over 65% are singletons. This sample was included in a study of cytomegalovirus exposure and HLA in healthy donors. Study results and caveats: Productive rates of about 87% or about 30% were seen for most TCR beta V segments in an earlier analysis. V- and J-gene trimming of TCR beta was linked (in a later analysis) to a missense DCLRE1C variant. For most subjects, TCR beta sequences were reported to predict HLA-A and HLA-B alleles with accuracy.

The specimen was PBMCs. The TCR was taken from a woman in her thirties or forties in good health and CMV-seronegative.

The CDR3 coding sequence is TGTGCCACCCGGGGGGACTACACCTTAATCTACTTC. It translates to CATRGDYTLIYF. The rearrangement links TRBV11-2 to TRBJ2-7, with TRBD2 identical over 7 bases. Losses at the gene ends were 10 bases for V and 13 bases for J; bases not matched to a gene: 16. The germline gives CDR1 SGHAT, CDR2 FQNNGV. The length of the CDR3 is 12 residues.